This TCR beta chain came from a study of T cell responses to AZD1222 COVID-19 vaccine. Points from the study as a whole: At baseline, seropositivity was found in only a handful of AZD1222 recipients. Clonal diversity was possibly underestimated; the donors were predominantly white British and more often female. The breadth and depth of Spike-specific TCRs increased once two AZD1222 doses had been given.

This clone was recorded only once. Antigen unknown. Here immunoSEQ multiplex PCR was the method, and the copy in TCRdb shows in-frame clones only, minus some. Of about 59,000 clones in the sample, roughly nine tenths were seen once. The CDR3 length is 13 residues. With 5 bases removed from V and 4 bases from J, the gap between germline ends came to 10 bases. Germline-derived CDR1 and CDR2 are SGHNT and YYREEE (reference sequence). The chain is built from TRBV5-4 and TRBJ2-1; D might be TRBD2 (5 bases). The source was peripheral blood, collected 28 days after the second AZD1222 dose. This TCR derives from an adult who received the AZD1222 COVID-19 vaccine. Written as DNA, the CDR3 is TGTGCCAGCAGACCGGACTCTTACAATGAGCAGTTCTTC. Its protein is CASRPDSYNEQFF.